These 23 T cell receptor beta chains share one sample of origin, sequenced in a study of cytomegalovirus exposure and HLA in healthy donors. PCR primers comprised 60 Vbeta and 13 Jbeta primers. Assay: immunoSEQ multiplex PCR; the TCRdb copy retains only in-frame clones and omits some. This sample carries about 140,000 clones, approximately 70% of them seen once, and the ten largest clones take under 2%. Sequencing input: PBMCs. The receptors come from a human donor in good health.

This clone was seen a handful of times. CDR3 amino acids: CASSLGQANEQYF. In DNA, the CDR3 is TGTGCCAGCAGCTTGGGACAGGCGAACGAGCAGTACTTC. The chain recombines TRBV2 with TRBJ2-7; 8 positions agree with TRBD1. Germline V gives CDR1 SNHLY, CDR2 FYNNEI. The CDR3 consists of 13 residues. The J segment lost 5 bases and the V segment lost 6 bases, leaving 6 bases of the junction unmatched.

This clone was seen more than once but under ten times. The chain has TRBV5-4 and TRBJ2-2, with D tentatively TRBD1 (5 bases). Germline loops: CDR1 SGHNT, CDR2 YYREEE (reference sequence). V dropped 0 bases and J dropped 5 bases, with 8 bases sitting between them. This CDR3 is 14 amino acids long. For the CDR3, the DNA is TGTGCCAGCAGCTTGGGACAGAGAACCGGGGAGCTGTTTTTT. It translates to CASSLGQRTGELFF.

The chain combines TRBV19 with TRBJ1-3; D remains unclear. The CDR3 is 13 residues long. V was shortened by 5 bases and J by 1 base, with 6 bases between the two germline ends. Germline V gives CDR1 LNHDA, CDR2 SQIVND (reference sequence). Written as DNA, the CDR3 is TGTGCCAGTAGTGCACAATCTGGAAACACCATATATTTT. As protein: CASSAQSGNTIYF.

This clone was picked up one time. The CDR3 loop reads CASSGTSGISTQYF. As DNA, the CDR3 is TGTGCCAGCAGCGGGACTAGCGGGATAAGTACGCAGTATTTT. The chain couples TRBV27 to TRBJ2-3, with 13 positions matching TRBD2. Trimming took 6 bases from V and 8 from J; bases not matched to a gene: 5. The germline V gene has CDR1 MNHEY and CDR2 SMNVEV (reference sequence). There are 14 residues in the CDR3.

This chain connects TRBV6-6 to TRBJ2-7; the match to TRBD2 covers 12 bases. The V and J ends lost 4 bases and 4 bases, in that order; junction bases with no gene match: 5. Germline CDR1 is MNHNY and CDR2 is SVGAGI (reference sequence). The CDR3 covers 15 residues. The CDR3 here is CASSSSSGRGYEQYF. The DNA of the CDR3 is TGTGCCAGCAGTTCTTCTAGCGGGAGGGGGTACGAGCAGTACTTC.

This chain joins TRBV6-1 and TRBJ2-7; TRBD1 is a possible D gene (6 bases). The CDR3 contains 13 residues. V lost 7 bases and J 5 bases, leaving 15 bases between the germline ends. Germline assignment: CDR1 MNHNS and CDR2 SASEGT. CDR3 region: CASKRGWSHEQYF. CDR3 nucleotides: TGTGCCAGCAAAAGGGGGTGGTCCCACGAGCAGTACTTC.

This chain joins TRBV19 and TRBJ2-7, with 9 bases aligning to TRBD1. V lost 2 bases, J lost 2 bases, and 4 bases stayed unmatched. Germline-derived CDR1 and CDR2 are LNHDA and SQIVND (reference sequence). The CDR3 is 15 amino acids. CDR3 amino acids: CASSITGQGAYEQYF. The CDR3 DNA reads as TGTGCCAGTAGTATAACGGGACAGGGCGCCTACGAGCAGTACTTC. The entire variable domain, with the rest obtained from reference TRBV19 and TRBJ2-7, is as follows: DGGITQSPKYLFRKEGQNVTLSCEQNLNHDAMYWYRQDPGQGLRLIYYSQIVNDFQKGDIAEGYSVSREKKESFPLTVTSAQKNPTAFYLCASSITGQGAYEQYFGPGTRLTVT.

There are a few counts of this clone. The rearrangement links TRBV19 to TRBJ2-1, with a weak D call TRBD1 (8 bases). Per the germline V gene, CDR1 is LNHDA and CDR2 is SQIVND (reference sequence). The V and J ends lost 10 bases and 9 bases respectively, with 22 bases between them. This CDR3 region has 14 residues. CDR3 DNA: TGTGCCATCAGGGGCGGGACAGGACTAGGTGAGCAGTTCTTC. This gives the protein CAIRGGTGLGEQFF.

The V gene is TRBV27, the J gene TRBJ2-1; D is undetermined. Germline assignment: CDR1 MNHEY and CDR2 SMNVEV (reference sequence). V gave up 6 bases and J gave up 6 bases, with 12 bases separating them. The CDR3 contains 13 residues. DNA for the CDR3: TGTGCCAGCAGAACCCCCACTTTCAATGAGCAGTTCTTC. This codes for CASRTPTFNEQFF.

The CDR3 protein is CASSLQMTGGGEQYF. The CDR3 region has the DNA TGTGCCAGCAGCTTACAGATGACAGGGGGAGGCGAGCAGTACTTC. This rearrangement joins TRBV11-2 to TRBJ2-7, with 9 bases matching TRBD1. This CDR3 spans 15 amino acids. Trimming took 2 bases from V and 6 from J; bases not matched to a gene: 8. Per the germline V gene, CDR1 is SGHAT and CDR2 is FQNNGV.

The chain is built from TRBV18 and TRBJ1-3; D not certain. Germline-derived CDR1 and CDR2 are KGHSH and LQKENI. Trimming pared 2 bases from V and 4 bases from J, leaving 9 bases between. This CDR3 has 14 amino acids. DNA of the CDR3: TGTGCCAGCTCACCAATACAGTCCGGAAACACCATATATTTT. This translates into CASSPIQSGNTIYF. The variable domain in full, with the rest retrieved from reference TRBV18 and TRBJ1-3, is NAGVMQNPRHLVRRRGQEARLRCSPMKGHSHVYWYRQLPEEGLKFMVYLQKENIIDESGMPKERFSAEFPKEGPSILRIQQVVRGDSAAYFCASSPIQSGNTIYFGEGSWLTVV.

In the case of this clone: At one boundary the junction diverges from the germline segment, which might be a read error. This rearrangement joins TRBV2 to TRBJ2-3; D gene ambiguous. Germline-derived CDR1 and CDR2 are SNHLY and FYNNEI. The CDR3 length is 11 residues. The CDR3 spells CASRDRSTQYF. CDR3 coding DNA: TGTGCCAGCCGTGATCGCAGTACGCAGTATTTT. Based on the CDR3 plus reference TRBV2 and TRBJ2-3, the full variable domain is EPEVTQTPSHQVTQMGQEVILRCVPISNHLYFYWYRQILGQKVEFLVSFYNNEISEKSEIFDDQFSVERPDGSNFTLKIRSTKLEDSAMYFCASRDRSTQYFGPGTRLTVL.

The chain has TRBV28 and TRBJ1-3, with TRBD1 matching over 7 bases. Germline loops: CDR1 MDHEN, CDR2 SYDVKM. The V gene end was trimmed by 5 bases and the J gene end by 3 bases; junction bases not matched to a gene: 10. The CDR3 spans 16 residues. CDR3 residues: CASSPNRGPGGNTIYF. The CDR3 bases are TGTGCCAGCAGTCCGAACAGGGGCCCTGGTGGAAACACCATATATTTT.

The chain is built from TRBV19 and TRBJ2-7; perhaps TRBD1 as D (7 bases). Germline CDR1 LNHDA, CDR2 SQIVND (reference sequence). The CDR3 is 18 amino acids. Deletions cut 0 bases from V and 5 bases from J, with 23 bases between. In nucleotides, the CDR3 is TGTGCCAGTAGTATAGACTCCGGACAGGTGGGGGGAGAGGACGAGCAGTACTTC. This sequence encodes CASSIDSGQVGGEDEQYF.

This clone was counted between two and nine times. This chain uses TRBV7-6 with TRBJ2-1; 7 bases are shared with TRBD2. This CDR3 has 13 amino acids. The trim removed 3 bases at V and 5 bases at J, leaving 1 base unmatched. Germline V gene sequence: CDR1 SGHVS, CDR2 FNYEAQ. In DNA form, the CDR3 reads TGTGCCAGCAGCTTTCGGGAGGACAATGAGCAGTTCTTC. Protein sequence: CASSFREDNEQFF.

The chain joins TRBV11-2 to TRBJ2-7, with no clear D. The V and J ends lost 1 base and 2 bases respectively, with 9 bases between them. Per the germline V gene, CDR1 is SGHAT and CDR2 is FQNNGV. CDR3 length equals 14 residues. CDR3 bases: TGTGCCAGCAGCTTAGTGCGCACCGCCTACGAGCAGTACTTC. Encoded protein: CASSLVRTAYEQYF. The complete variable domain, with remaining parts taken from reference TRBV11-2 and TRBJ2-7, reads EAGVAQSPRYKIIEKRQSVAFWCNPISGHATLYWYQQILGQGPKLLIQFQNNGVVDDSQLPKDRFSAERLKGVDSTLKIQPAKLEDSAVYLCASSLVRTAYEQYFGPGTRLTVT.

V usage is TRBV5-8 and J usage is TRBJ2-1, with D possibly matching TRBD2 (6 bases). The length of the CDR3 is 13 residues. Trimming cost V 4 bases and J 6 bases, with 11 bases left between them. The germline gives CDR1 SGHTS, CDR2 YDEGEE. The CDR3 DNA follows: TGTGCCAGCAGCGATCGGGACTCCAATGAGCAGTTCTTC. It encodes CASSDRDSNEQFF. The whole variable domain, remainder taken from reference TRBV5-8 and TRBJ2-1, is EAGVTQSPTHLIKTRGQQATLRCSPISGHTSVYWYQQALGLGLQFLLWYDEGEERNRGNFPPRFSGRQFPNYSSELNVNALELEDSALYLCASSDRDSNEQFFGPGTRLTVL.

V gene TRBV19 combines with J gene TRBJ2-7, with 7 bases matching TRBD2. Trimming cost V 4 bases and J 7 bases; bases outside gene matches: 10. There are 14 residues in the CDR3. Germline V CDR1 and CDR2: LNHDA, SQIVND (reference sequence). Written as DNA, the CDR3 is TGTGCCAGTAGTACGGCAGCGGGGATGTGGGAGCAGTACTTC. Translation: CASSTAAGMWEQYF.

CDR3: CASSLARYPGEDTQHF. In DNA, the CDR3 is TGTGCCAGCAGCTTAGCCAGGTACCCAGGGGAAGATACGCAGCATTTT. The chain carries TRBV11-3 and TRBJ2-3; the D gene is possibly TRBD1 (6 bases). TRBJ1-5 explains the end of the DNA better; the J call may be wrong. CDR3 length: 16 residues. CDR1 and CDR2 from the germline V gene are SGHNT and YENEEA.

CDR3 loop: CASSIGGAGELFF. As DNA, the CDR3 is TGTGCCAGTAGTATCGGGGGTGCCGGGGAGCTGTTTTTT. The chain employs TRBV19 and TRBJ2-2; a possible D gene is TRBD2 (6 bases). The CDR3 sequence is 13 residues long. The V gene's germline CDR1 is LNHDA and CDR2 SQIVND (reference sequence). Deletions cut 3 bases from V and 6 bases from J, with 8 bases between.

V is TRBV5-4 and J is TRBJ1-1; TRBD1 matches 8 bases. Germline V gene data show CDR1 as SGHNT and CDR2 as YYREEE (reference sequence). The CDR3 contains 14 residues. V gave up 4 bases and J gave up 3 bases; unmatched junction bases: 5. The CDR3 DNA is TGTGCCAGCAGCCGGACAGGGTGGGACACTGAAGCTTTCTTT. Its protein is CASSRTGWDTEAFF.

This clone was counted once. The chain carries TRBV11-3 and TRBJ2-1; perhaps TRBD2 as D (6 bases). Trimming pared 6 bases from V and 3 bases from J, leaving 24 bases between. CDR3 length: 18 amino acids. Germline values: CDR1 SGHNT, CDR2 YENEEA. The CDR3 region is CASSFRSRGILFYNEQFF. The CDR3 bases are TGTGCCAGCAGTTTTCGGTCCCGCGGGATCCTCTTCTACAATGAGCAGTTCTTC.

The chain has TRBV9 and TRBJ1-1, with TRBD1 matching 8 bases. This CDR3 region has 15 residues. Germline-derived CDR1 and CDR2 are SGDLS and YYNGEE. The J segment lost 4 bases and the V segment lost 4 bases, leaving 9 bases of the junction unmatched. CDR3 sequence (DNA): TGTGCCAGCAGCTTCTCAGGGGGCAGGGGCACTGAAGCTTTCTTT. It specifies CASSFSGGRGTEAFF.